This T cell receptor beta chain originates from a study of blood T cell repertoires in COVID-19. Data came from immunoSEQ multiplex PCR; TCRdb stores just in-frame clones and leaves some out. Here the sample spans 350,000 to 450,000 clones, roughly 85% being singletons. This CDR3 region has 14 residues. Germline-derived CDR1 and CDR2 are SGHNT and YYREEE (reference sequence). The V segment lost 5 bases and the J segment 0 bases; nucleotides outside the gene matches: 5. The clonotype comes from a woman under 30 with acute or convalescent COVID-19. The chain has TRBV5-4 and TRBJ2-7, with 7 positions matching TRBD1. Sequenced input: peripheral blood. The CDR3: CASRVDRFSYEQYF. The CDR3 bases are TGTGCCAGCAGAGTGGACAGGTTCTCCTACGAGCAGTACTTC.